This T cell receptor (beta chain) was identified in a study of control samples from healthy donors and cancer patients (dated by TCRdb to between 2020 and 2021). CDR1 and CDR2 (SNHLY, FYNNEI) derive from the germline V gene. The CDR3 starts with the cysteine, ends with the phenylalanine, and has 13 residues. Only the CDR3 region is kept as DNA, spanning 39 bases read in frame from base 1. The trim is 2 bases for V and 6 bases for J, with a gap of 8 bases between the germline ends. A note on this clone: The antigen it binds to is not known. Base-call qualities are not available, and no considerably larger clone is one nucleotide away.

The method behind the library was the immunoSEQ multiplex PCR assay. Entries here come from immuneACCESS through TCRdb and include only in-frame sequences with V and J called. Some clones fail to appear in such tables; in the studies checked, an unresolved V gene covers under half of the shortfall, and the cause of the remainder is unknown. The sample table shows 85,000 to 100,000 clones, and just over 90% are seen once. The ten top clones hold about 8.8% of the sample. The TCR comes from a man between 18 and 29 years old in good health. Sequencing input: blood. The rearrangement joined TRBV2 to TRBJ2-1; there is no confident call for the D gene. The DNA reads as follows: TGTGCCAGCAGTGAATCTGCGGTCAATGAGCAGTTCTTC. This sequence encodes CASSESAVNEQFF.